One sample yielded the 23 T cell receptor beta chains listed below, sequenced in a study of cytomegalovirus exposure and HLA in healthy donors (TCRdb year 2017). Receptor amplification or capture employed the immunoSEQ multiplex PCR assay. TCRdb retrieved this table from immuneACCESS and kept in-frame rearrangements only. Not all clones are present; in checked studies, unresolved V genes account for under half, and no reason is known for the remainder. The sample table shows approximately 90,000 clones, and about 93% are seen once. Less than 1.5% of the sample rests with the top ten. Sequences were obtained from PBMCs. The receptors come from a woman younger than 45 in good health and CMV-seropositive.

V is TRBV9 and J is TRBJ2-5; TRBD1 might be the D (5 bases). CDR1 and CDR2 from the germline V gene are SGDLS and YYNGEE. V lost 3 bases, J lost 3 bases, and 12 bases lay in between. The CDR3 is 14 residues long. CDR3 DNA: TGTGCCAGCAGCGCACTCAGGGAAGAAGAGACCCAGTACTTC. Translation: CASSALREEETQYF.

The DNA of the CDR3 is TGTGCCAGCAGCTTAGAGTCGGGAACAGAGACCCAGTACTTC. It yields the protein CASSLESGTETQYF. The chain couples TRBV11-2 to TRBJ2-5; D might be TRBD2 (5 bases). Trimming took off 0 bases at V and 4 bases at J, with 9 bases between the two ends. The CDR3 contains 14 residues. Germline CDR1 and CDR2: SGHAT and FQNNGV.

The chain employs TRBV6-1 and TRBJ2-1, with 14 bases fitting TRBD2. Germline trimming cut 3 bases from V and 0 bases from J; bases unmatched to any gene: 10. This CDR3 has 20 amino acids. Germline CDR1 and CDR2: MNHNS and SASEGT. The CDR3 is CASSELTSGRAFNSYNEQFF. As DNA, the CDR3 is TGTGCCAGCAGTGAGTTGACTAGCGGGAGGGCCTTTAACTCCTACAATGAGCAGTTCTTC.

V and J are TRBV4-3 and TRBJ2-7; 7 bases align to TRBD1. The CDR3 is 15 amino acids. Trimming at V came to 1 base and at J to 0 bases, leaving 3 bases not matched to a gene. CDR1 is LGHNA, CDR2 YSLEER, per germline. CDR3 amino acids: CASSQARQGSYEQYF. In DNA, the CDR3 is TGCGCCAGCAGCCAAGCCCGACAGGGCTCCTACGAGCAGTACTTC.

The chain joins TRBV5-1 to TRBJ2-2; D might be TRBD2 (6 bases). The CDR3 length is 15 residues. V lost 7 bases and J lost 2, with 15 bases in between. The germline V gene has CDR1 SGHRS and CDR2 YFSETQ. The CDR3 DNA is TGCGCCAGCGCTCGCGGGGAGCTTAACACCGGGGAGCTGTTTTTT. Amino acids: CASARGELNTGELFF.

V usage is TRBV28 and J usage is TRBJ1-5; D is perhaps TRBD1 (5 bases). Germline lookup yields CDR1 MDHEN and CDR2 SYDVKM. Trimming removed 2 bases at V and 3 bases at J, with 8 bases between. CDR3 length equals 14 residues. CDR3 in DNA: TGTGCCAGCAGTTTAGTAGGGGACAATCAGCCCCAGCATTTT. It codes for CASSLVGDNQPQHF.

The V gene is TRBV10-2, the J gene TRBJ1-1, with no clear D. Trimming took off 5 bases at V and 1 base at J, with 2 bases between the two ends. CDR1 WSHSY and CDR2 SAAADI come from the germline V gene. This CDR3 comprises 11 residues. The CDR3 loop reads CASSQNTEAFF. CDR3 in DNA: TGCGCCAGCAGTCAGAACACTGAAGCTTTCTTT.

This rearrangement joins TRBV7-9 to TRBJ2-7, with D perhaps matching TRBD1 (5 bases). The CDR3 runs to 18 residues. The germline V gene has CDR1 SEHNR and CDR2 FQNEAQ (reference sequence). Trimming left V 1 base short and J 0 bases short, with 19 bases between. CDR3: CASSLVQDKLLSSYEQYF. The CDR3 coding sequence is TGTGCCAGCAGCTTAGTACAGGATAAGCTCCTGAGCTCCTACGAGCAGTACTTC.

The V call is TRBV5-4, the J call TRBJ2-1; 8 positions agree with TRBD1. The length of the CDR3 is 13 residues. From germline, CDR1 is SGHNT and CDR2 YYREEE (reference sequence). Unmatched junction bases numbered 4, after V lost 3 bases and J lost 8 bases. CDR3 DNA: TGTGCCAGCAGCTCCAGGGGGCTCGATGAGCAGTTCTTC. Translating gives CASSSRGLDEQFF.

The chain combines TRBV28 with TRBJ1-5; maybe TRBD1 (6 bases). Trimming left V 4 bases short and J 0 bases short, with 16 bases between. This CDR3 has 17 amino acids. Germline CDR1 reads MDHEN; CDR2 reads SYDVKM. CDR3 sequence: CASSSYRDPYSNQPQHF. In nucleotides, the CDR3 is TGTGCCAGCAGTTCCTACAGGGACCCCTATAGCAATCAGCCCCAGCATTTT. Filled out from reference TRBV28 and TRBJ1-5, the complete variable domain reads DVKVTQSSRYLVKRTGEKVFLECVQDMDHENMFWYRQDPGLGLRLIYFSYDVKMKEKGDIPEGYSVSREKKERFSLILESASTNQTSMYLCASSSYRDPYSNQPQHFGDGTRLSIL.

This clone was counted a single time. The V gene is TRBV28, the J gene TRBJ2-7; TRBD2 matches at 9 bases. The CDR3 runs 14 residues. Trimming removed 6 bases from V and 1 base from J; junction bases left unmatched: 4. Germline lookup yields CDR1 MDHEN and CDR2 SYDVKM. CDR3 protein: CASRRTSASYEQYF. The CDR3 nucleotides read TGTGCCAGCAGGAGGACTAGCGCATCCTACGAGCAGTACTTC. Full variable domain (outside the CDR3, taken from reference TRBV28 and TRBJ2-7): DVKVTQSSRYLVKRTGEKVFLECVQDMDHENMFWYRQDPGLGLRLIYFSYDVKMKEKGDIPEGYSVSREKKERFSLILESASTNQTSMYLCASRRTSASYEQYFGPGTRLTVT.

The chain has TRBV11-3 and TRBJ2-3; the match to TRBD2 covers 11 bases. The germline CDR1 and CDR2 sequences are SGHNT and YENEEA. The CDR3 is made up of 14 amino acids. Unmatched junction bases numbered 3, after V lost 0 bases and J lost 10 bases. DNA for the CDR3: TGTGCCAGCAGCTTAGATACTAGCGGGAGTCCGCAGTATTTT. This translates into CASSLDTSGSPQYF.

In its sample, this clone was seen once. V usage is TRBV27 and J usage is TRBJ2-7; 8 positions agree with TRBD1. The CDR3 extends over 14 amino acids. J gave up 6 bases and V 6 bases, and 10 bases lay outside the gene matches. Germline CDR1 and CDR2: MNHEY and SMNVEV (reference sequence). The CDR3 DNA follows: TGTGCCAGCAGGGAGAGGACAGGGACCCTCGAGCAGTACTTC. Its translation is CASRERTGTLEQYF.

The genes are TRBV6-5 and TRBJ1-2; D call uncertain. The CDR3 has 11 residues. CDR1 is MNHEY, CDR2 SVGAGI, per germline. V was clipped by 4 bases and J by 3 bases, with 3 bases between them. The CDR3, as DNA: TGTGCCAGCAGTTTCGACTATGGCTACACCTTC. Translation: CASSFDYGYTF.

This chain links TRBV6-6 with TRBJ2-7; 9 bases match TRBD1. Germline-derived CDR1 and CDR2 are MNHNY and SVGAGI (reference sequence). J was trimmed by 6 bases and V by 7 bases; bases with no gene match: 10. The CDR3 loop spans 14 amino acids. The CDR3 region is CASIGTGRFGEQYF. Here the CDR3 DNA reads TGTGCCAGCATCGGGACAGGGAGGTTCGGCGAGCAGTACTTC.

The chain employs TRBV7-9 and TRBJ1-1; 9 bases are shared with TRBD1. The CDR3 consists of 14 residues. Trimming at V came to 4 bases and at J to 1 base, leaving 1 base not matched to a gene. Germline values: CDR1 SEHNR, CDR2 FQNEAQ (reference sequence). This chain's CDR3 is CASSWGQGNTEAFF. CDR3 coding DNA: TGTGCCAGCAGCTGGGGACAGGGGAACACTGAAGCTTTCTTT.

This clone was counted a single time. The V call is TRBV6-6, the J call TRBJ1-1; 8 bases align to TRBD1. The CDR3 extends over 15 amino acids. Germline values: CDR1 MNHNY, CDR2 SVGAGI (reference sequence). V gave up 5 bases and J gave up 4 bases; unmatched junction bases: 9. The CDR3 region has the DNA TGTGCCAGCAGTCCACCACAGGGGGGTGGCACTGAAGCTTTCTTT. This gives the protein CASSPPQGGGTEAFF.

This clone was observed a single time. The rearrangement uses TRBV9 and TRBJ2-7; D is possibly TRBD2 (6 bases). This CDR3 has 15 residues. Looked up from germline, CDR1 is SGDLS and CDR2 is YYNGEE. V lost 3 bases and J 6 bases, leaving 19 bases between the germline ends. The CDR3 is CASSGRDSSWREQYF. DNA of the CDR3: TGTGCCAGCAGCGGAAGGGACTCTTCCTGGCGCGAGCAGTACTTC.

The V and J genes are TRBV29-1 and TRBJ2-5; D may be TRBD1 (5 bases). The CDR3 runs to 13 residues. Trimming removed 4 bases from V and 3 bases from J, with 12 bases in between. CDR1 and CDR2 from the germline V gene are SQVTM and ANQGSEA. The CDR3 loop reads CSVGLRQKETQYF. CDR3 in DNA: TGCAGCGTTGGCCTCCGACAGAAAGAGACCCAGTACTTC.

The V gene is TRBV10-2, the J gene TRBJ2-3; D is unresolved. V dropped 4 bases and J dropped 0 bases, with 5 bases sitting between them. Per germline, CDR1 WSHSY and CDR2 SAAADI. The CDR3 length is 13 residues. The CDR3 coding sequence is TGCGCCAGCAGTGCGGGTAGCACAGATACGCAGTATTTT. Encoded protein: CASSAGSTDTQYF.

This rearrangement joins TRBV5-1 to TRBJ2-4; 7 bases are shared with TRBD1. Per germline, CDR1 SGHRS and CDR2 YFSETQ. The CDR3 runs to 16 residues. The trim removed 4 bases at V and 0 bases at J, leaving 7 bases unmatched. This CDR3 is CASSPGTARAKNIQYF. CDR3 bases: TGCGCCAGCAGCCCTGGGACAGCGAGAGCCAAAAACATTCAGTACTTC.

This chain links TRBV27 with TRBJ2-3, with 11 bases matching TRBD2. Germline V CDR1 and CDR2: MNHEY, SMNVEV (reference sequence). The CDR3 runs 14 residues. The V segment lost 4 bases and the J segment 8 bases; nucleotides outside the gene matches: 5. The DNA for the CDR3 is TGTGCCAGCAGTTCAGGGACTAGCGGCGTTACGCAGTATTTT. It is translated as CASSSGTSGVTQYF.

This clone showed up just once. The chain is built from TRBV29-1 and TRBJ2-5; maybe TRBD2 (5 bases). The CDR3 is 13 residues long. Looked up from germline, CDR1 is SQVTM and CDR2 is ANQGSEA. This CDR3 reads CSAPMGVGETQYF. DNA of the CDR3: TGCAGTGCTCCGATGGGAGTAGGAGAGACCCAGTACTTC.